The clone carrying this TCR beta chain appeared many times. Its antigen is unknown. This entry belongs to a study of T cells after yellow fever vaccination. Making TCR cDNA involved 5'RACE template switching, which added UMIs and a universal primer site. TCRdb recomputed calls from the 5' RACE reads with MiXCR, one row per CDR3 protein. The sample holds about 300,000 distinct CDR3 sequences, 7.5% to 9.5% seen once. With V trimmed by 4 bases and J by 1 base, 7 bases remained unmatched. The CDR3 covers 17 residues. Germline V gene lookup returns CDR1 DFQATT and CDR2 SNEGSKA (reference sequence). General observations from the study: Abundant clonotypes from the bulk population could contaminate FACS-sorted repertoires. Researchers noted that a small share of clonotypes showed up in both CD4 and CD8 compartments.

The receptor was derived from a young man who received the YFV17D yellow fever vaccine. Sequenced material: CD4+ T cells sorted from PBMCs, taken 5 days after the yellow fever booster vaccination. The chain couples TRBV20-1 to TRBJ1-6; 10 bases map to TRBD1. The chain's CDR3 is CSAIKGQGTSYNSPLHF. CDR3 nucleotides: TGCAGTGCTATCAAGGGACAGGGGACATCCTATAATTCACCCCTCCACTTT.